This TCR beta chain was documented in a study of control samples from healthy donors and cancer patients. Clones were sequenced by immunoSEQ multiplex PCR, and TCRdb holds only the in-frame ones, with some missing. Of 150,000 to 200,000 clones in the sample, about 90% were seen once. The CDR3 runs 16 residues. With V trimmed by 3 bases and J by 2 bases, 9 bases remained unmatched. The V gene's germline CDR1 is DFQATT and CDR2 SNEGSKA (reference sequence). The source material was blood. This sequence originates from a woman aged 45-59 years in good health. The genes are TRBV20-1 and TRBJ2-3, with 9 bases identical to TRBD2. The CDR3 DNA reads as TGCAGTGCTAGTCCTCTTAGCGGGGGAGTCACAGATACGCAGTATTTT. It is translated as CSASPLSGGVTDTQYF.